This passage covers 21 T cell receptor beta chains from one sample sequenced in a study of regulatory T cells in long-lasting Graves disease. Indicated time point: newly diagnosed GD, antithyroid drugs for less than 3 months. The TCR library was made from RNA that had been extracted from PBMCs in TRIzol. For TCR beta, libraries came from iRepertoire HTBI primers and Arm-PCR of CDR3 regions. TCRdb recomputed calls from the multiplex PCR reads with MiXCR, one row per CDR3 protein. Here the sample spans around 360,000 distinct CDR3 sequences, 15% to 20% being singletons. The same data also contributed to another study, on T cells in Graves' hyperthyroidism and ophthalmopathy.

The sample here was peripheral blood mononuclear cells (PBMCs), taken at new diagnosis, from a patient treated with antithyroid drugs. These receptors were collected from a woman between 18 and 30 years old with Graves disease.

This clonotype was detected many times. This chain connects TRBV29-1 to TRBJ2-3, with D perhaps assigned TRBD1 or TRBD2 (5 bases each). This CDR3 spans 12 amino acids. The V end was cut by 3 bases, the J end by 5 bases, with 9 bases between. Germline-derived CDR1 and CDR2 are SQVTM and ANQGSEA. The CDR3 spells CSVDRGVDTQYF. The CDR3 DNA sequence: TGCAGCGTTGATCGGGGCGTAGATACGCAGTATTTT.

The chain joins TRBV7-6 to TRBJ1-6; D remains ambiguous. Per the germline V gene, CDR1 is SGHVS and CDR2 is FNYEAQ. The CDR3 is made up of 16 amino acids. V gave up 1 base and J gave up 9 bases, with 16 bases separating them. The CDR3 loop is CASSLGGRVSGSPLHF. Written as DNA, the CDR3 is TGTGCCAGCAGCTTAGGAGGCCGAGTTAGCGGTTCACCCCTCCACTTT. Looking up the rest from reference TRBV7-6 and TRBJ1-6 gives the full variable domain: GAGVSQSPRYKVTKRGQDVALRCDPISGHVSLYWYRQALGQGPEFLTYFNYEAQQDKSGLPNDRFSAERPEGSISTLTIQRTEQRDSAMYRCASSLGGRVSGSPLHFGNGTRLTVT.

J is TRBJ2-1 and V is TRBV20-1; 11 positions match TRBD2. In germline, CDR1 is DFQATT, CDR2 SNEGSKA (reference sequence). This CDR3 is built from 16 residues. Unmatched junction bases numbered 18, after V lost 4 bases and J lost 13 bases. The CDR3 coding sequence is TGCAGTGCTAATGTTGCACTAGCGGGGGCCCGGCGGGCTCAGTTCTTC. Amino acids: CSANVALAGARRAQFF.

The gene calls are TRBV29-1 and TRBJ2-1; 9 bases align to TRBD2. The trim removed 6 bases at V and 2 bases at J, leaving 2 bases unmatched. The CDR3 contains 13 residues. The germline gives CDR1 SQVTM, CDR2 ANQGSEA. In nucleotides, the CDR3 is TGCAGCGTGAGACTAGCGGCCTACAATGAGCAGTTCTTC. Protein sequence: CSVRLAAYNEQFF.

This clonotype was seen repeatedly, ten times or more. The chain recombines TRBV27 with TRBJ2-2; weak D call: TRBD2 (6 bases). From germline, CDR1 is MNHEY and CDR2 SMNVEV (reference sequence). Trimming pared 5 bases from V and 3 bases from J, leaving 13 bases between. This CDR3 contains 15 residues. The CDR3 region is CASSTSSVHTGELFF. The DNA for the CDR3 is TGTGCCAGCAGTACTTCTAGCGTTCACACCGGGGAGCTGTTTTTT.

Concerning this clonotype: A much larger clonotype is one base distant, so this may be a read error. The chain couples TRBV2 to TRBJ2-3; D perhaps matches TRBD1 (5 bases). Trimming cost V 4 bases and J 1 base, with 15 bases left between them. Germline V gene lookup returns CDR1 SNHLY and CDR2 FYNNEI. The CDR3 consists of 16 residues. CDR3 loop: CASSAVGARGTDTQYF. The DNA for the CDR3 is TGTGCCAGCAGTGCTGTTGGGGCTAGAGGCACAGATACGCAGTATTTT.

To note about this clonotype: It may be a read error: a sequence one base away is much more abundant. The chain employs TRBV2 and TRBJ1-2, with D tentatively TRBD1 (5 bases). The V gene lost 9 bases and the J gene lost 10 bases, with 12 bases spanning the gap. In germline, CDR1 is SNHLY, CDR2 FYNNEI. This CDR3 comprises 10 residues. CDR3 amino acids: CASRQRDYTF. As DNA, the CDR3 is TGTGCCAGTAGACAGCGCGACTACACCTTC.

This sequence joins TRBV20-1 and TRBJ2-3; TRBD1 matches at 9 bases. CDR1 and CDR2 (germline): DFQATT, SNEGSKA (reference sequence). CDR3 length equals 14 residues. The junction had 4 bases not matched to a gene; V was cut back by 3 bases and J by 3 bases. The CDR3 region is CSASGDRETDTQYF. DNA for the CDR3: TGCAGTGCTAGTGGGGACAGGGAAACAGATACGCAGTATTTT.

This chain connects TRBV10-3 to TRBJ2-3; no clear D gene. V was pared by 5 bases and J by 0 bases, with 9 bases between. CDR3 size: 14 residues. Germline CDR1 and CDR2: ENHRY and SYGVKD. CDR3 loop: CAISRADSTDTQYF. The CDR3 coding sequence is TGTGCCATCAGTCGGGCAGATAGCACAGATACGCAGTATTTT.

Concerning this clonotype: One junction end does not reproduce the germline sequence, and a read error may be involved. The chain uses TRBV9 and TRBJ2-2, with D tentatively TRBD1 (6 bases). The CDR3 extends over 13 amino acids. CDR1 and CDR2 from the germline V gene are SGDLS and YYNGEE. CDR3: CASSPRGVGELFF. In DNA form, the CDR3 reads TGCGCCAGCAGCCCCAGGGGAGTCGGGGAGCTGTTTTTT.

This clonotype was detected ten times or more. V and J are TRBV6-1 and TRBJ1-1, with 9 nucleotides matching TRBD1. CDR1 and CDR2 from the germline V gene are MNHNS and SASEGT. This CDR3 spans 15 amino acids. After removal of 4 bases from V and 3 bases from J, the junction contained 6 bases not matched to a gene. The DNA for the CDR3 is TGTGCCAGCAGTGCCCCCACAGGGGGCTACACTGAAGCTTTCTTT. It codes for CASSAPTGGYTEAFF.

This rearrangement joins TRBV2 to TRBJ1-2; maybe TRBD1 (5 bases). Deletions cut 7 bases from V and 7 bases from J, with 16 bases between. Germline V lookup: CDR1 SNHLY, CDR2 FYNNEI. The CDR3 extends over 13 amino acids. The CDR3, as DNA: TGTGCCAGCACCTCGCCAGGGATGAGTGGCTACACCTTC. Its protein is CASTSPGMSGYTF.

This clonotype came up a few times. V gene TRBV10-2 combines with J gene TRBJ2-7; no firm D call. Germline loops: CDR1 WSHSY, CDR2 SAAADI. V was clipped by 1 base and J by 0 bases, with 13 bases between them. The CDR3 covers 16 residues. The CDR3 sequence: CASSEWRSKRSYEQYF. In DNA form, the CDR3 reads TGCGCCAGCAGTGAGTGGCGGTCAAAACGCTCCTACGAGCAGTACTTC.

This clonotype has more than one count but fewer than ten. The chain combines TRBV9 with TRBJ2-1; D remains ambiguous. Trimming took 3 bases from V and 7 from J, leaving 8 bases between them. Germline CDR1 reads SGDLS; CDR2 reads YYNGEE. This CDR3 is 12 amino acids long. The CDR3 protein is CASSADWNEQFF. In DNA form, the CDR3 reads TGTGCCAGCAGCGCAGACTGGAATGAGCAGTTCTTC.

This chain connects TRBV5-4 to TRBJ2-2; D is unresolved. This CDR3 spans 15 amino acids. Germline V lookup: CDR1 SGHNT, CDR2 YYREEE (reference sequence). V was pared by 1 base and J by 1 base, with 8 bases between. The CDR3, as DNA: TGTGCCAGCAGCTTGCAAGGGTGGAACACCGGGGAGCTGTTTTTT. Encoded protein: CASSLQGWNTGELFF.

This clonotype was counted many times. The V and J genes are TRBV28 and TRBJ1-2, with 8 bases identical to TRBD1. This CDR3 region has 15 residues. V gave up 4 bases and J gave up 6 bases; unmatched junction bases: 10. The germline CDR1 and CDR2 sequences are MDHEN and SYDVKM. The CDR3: CASSSPGTGVNGYTF. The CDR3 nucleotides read TGTGCCAGCAGTTCCCCCGGGACAGGTGTGAATGGCTACACCTTC.

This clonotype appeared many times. The CDR3, as DNA: TGTGCCAGCAGCTCCCGGGGGGCTGCGGGAGGCACCTACAATGAGCAGTTCTTC. Its protein product is CASSSRGAAGGTYNEQFF. The chain links TRBV11-3 to TRBJ2-1, with 8 positions matching TRBD2. The CDR3 contains 18 residues. The J segment lost 2 bases and the V segment lost 4 bases, leaving 13 bases of the junction unmatched. The V gene's germline CDR1 is SGHNT and CDR2 YENEEA.

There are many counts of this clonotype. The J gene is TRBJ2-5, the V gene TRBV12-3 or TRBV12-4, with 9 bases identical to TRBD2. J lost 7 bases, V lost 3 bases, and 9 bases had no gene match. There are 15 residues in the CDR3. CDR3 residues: CASSLGLAGRGTQYF. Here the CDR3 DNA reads TGTGCCAGCAGTTTGGGGCTAGCGGGGCGAGGGACCCAGTACTTC.

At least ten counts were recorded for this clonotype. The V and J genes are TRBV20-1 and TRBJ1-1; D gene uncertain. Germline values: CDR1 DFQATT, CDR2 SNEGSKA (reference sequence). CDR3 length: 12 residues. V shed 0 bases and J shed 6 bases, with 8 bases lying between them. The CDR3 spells CSARDLLPEAFF. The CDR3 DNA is TGCAGTGCTAGAGATCTGTTACCTGAAGCTTTCTTT.

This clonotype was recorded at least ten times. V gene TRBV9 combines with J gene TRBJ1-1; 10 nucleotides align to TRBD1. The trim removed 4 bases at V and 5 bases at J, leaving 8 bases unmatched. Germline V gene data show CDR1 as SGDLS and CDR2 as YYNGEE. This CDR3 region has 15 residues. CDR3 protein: CASSPRQGAHTEAFF. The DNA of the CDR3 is TGTGCCAGCAGCCCACGACAGGGGGCGCATACTGAAGCTTTCTTT.

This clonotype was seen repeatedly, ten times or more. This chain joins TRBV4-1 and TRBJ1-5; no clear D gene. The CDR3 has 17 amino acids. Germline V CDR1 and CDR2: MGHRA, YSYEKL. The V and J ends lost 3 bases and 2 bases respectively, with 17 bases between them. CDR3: CASSHPPLKRGNQPQHF. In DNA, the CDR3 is TGCGCCAGCAGCCACCCTCCCCTAAAGCGGGGCAATCAGCCCCAGCATTTT.